This TCR beta chain derives from a study of spatial heterogeneity in lung cancer. Study-wide background: Sequences of the beta chain were consistently detected in greater numbers than alpha-chain sequences.

The length of the CDR3 is 15 residues. Germline CDR1 SGHRS, CDR2 YFSETQ. Trimming stripped 1 base from V and 5 bases from J, with 15 bases between. Time point defined: sample taken at primary tumor resection. From tumor, nontumor lung or frozen PBMC, whole RNA was taken unsorted for sequencing. Around 70 TRACERx patients with early, untreated non-small cell lung cancer donated samples. In the library, each TCR cDNA molecule bore its own unique molecular identifier. TCRdb used MiXCR to reprocess the 5' RACE reads, holding one entry per CDR3 protein. The table records 9,500 to 14,000 distinct CDR3 sequences, 3.5% to 5% of them present only once.

The sequenced sample was normal lung tissue next to the tumor, obtained at surgery. The chain employs TRBV5-1 and TRBJ2-5; the D gene is possibly TRBD2 (6 bases). The sequence derives from a male donor with early-stage non-small cell lung cancer. The CDR3 region has the DNA TGCGCCAGCAGCTTGATGGGGGGAGGAAGCGAGACCCAGTACTTC. It is translated as CASSLMGGGSETQYF. Looking up the rest from reference TRBV5-1 and TRBJ2-5 gives the full variable domain: KAGVTQTPRYLIKTRGQQVTLSCSPISGHRSVSWYQQTPGQGLQFLFEYFSETQRNKGNFPGRFSGRQFSNSRSEMNVSTLELGDSALYLCASSLMGGGSETQYFGPGTRLLVL.